The rows below give T cell receptor beta chains drawn from one sample of a study of shared clonotypes between healthy human individuals. Profiling relied on immunoSEQ multiplex PCR, and the TCRdb table lists in-frame clones only, not all of them. The sample contains 2 million to 3 million clones, roughly 93% of which appear only once. The sequenced sample was naive CD4+ T cells from PBMCs. The receptors come from a man aged 18 to 30 in good health. Some clones in this sample may be carry-over from other donors' samples. Both conserved end residues are part of each CDR3. The D gene is left open where the match is weak. Size is stated for part of the rows, as once, few or many counts, or as a class when the clone is expanded.

CDR3: CASSFRGNTEAFF
DNA: TGTGCCAGCAGTTTCAGGGGGAACACTGAAGCTTTCTTT
J: TRBJ1-1
size: .
D: .
V: TRBV27

CDR3: CASSWGGRGAQPQHF
DNA: TGTGCCAGCAGTTGGGGGGGCAGGGGAGCTCAGCCCCAGCATTTT
J: TRBJ1-5
size: .
D: .
V: TRBV28

CDR3: CASSPLAGGNTGELFF
DNA: TGTGCCAGCAGCCCGCTAGCGGGAGGAAACACCGGGGAGCTGTTTTTT
J: TRBJ2-2
size: .
D: TRBD2
V: TRBV7-8

CDR3: CASSPVDRGVSEQYF
DNA: TGTGCCAGCAGTCCGGTGGACAGGGGGGTCTCCGAGCAGTACTTC
J: TRBJ2-7
size: .
D: TRBD1
V: TRBV4-2

CDR3: CASSPRGHHGGNIQYF
DNA: TGTGCCAGCAGCCCCAGGGGGCATCACGGGGGAAACATTCAGTACTTC
J: TRBJ2-4
size: .
D: TRBD1
V: TRBV28

CDR3: CASRQTRGGPGELFF
DNA: TGTGCCAGCAGACAAACTAGAGGTGGTCCCGGGGAGCTGTTTTTT
J: TRBJ2-2
size: .
D: .
V: TRBV5-4

CDR3: CASSGTAGFNEKLFF
DNA: TGTGCCAGCAGTGGGACAGCCGGATTCAATGAAAAACTGTTTTTT
J: TRBJ1-4
size: once
D: .
V: TRBV6-1

CDR3: CASSLDPSGSSYEQYF
DNA: TGCGCCAGCAGCTTGGACCCTAGCGGGAGCTCCTACGAGCAGTACTTC
J: TRBJ2-7
size: once
D: TRBD2
V: TRBV5-1

CDR3: CASSLERGEQYF
DNA: TGCGCCAGCAGCCTCGAACGGGGGGAGCAGTACTTC
J: TRBJ2-7
size: .
D: .
V: TRBV5-1

CDR3: CATTQGVEDGYTF
DNA: TGTGCCACCACACAGGGGGTGGAGGATGGCTACACCTTC
J: TRBJ1-2
size: .
D: TRBD1
V: TRBV25-1

CDR3: CASSPRDRGWNTEAFF
DNA: TGTGCCAGCAGCCCCCGGGACAGGGGATGGAACACTGAAGCTTTCTTT
J: TRBJ1-1
size: once
D: TRBD1
V: TRBV5-4

CDR3: CASTYRPGQGATDTQYF
DNA: TGCGCCAGCACTTATCGACCGGGACAGGGGGCCACAGATACGCAGTATTTT
J: TRBJ2-3
size: .
D: TRBD1
V: TRBV5-1

CDR3: CASSLGNAQQPQHF
DNA: TGTGCCAGCAGCTTAGGAAACGCCCAACAGCCCCAGCATTTT
J: TRBJ1-5
size: .
D: .
V: TRBV7-8

CDR3: CASSQGTRDRDSYEQYF
DNA: TGTGCCAGCAGCCAAGGGACCCGGGACAGGGATTCCTACGAGCAGTACTTC
J: TRBJ2-7
size: once
D: TRBD1
V: TRBV4-2

CDR3: CASSPGLSYEQYF
DNA: TGTGCCAGCTCACCAGGGTTGAGCTACGAGCAGTACTTC
J: TRBJ2-7
size: .
D: .
V: TRBV18

CDR3: CASSQRTGGEHNEQFF
DNA: TGTGCCAGCAGTCAGAGGACAGGGGGGGAACACAATGAGCAGTTCTTC
J: TRBJ2-1
size: .
D: TRBD1
V: TRBV28

CDR3: CASSVGISLDYNEQFF
DNA: TGTGCCAGCAGCGTAGGTATAAGTTTAGACTACAATGAGCAGTTCTTC
J: TRBJ2-1
size: .
D: .
V: TRBV9

CDR3: CASSWADEQFF
DNA: TGTGCCAGCAGCTGGGCCGATGAGCAGTTCTTC
J: TRBJ2-1
size: .
D: .
V: TRBV5-6

CDR3: CASSMGLAVFSGELFF
DNA: TGTGCCAGTAGTATGGGACTAGCGGTATTTTCCGGGGAGCTGTTTTTT
J: TRBJ2-2
size: .
D: TRBD2
V: TRBV19

CDR3: CASSYGRGNIQYF
DNA: TGTGCCAGCAGTTACGGTCGGGGGAACATTCAGTACTTC
J: TRBJ2-4
size: .
D: .
V: TRBV6-5

CDR3: CASSLSASGYEDTQYF
DNA: TGTGCCAGCAGTTTATCGGCTAGCGGGTATGAGGATACGCAGTATTTT
J: TRBJ2-3
size: .
D: TRBD2
V: TRBV28

CDR3: CASSSTAGGFGELFF
DNA: TGTGCCAGCAGCTCCACGGCGGGGGGATTCGGGGAGCTGTTTTTT
J: TRBJ2-2
size: .
D: TRBD2
V: TRBV7-3

CDR3: CASSSGNQPQHF
DNA: TGTGCCAGCAGTTCTGGCAATCAGCCCCAGCATTTT
J: TRBJ1-5
size: .
D: .
V: TRBV28

CDR3: CASSSATSPSWETQYF
DNA: TGTGCCAGCAGTTCCGCGACTAGCCCAAGTTGGGAGACCCAGTACTTC
J: TRBJ2-5
size: .
D: TRBD2
V: TRBV6-5

CDR3: CASIQTDSSTDTQYF
DNA: TGTGCCAGTATCCAGACAGATTCCAGCACAGATACGCAGTATTTT
J: TRBJ2-3
size: .
D: .
V: TRBV19

CDR3: CASSFALVAGGYNEQFF
DNA: TGTGCCAGCAGCTTCGCTTTGGTAGCGGGAGGATACAATGAGCAGTTCTTC
J: TRBJ2-1
size: .
D: TRBD2
V: TRBV7-6

CDR3: CASSLQRETQYF
DNA: TGTGCCAGCAGTTTACAGAGAGAGACCCAGTACTTC
J: TRBJ2-5
size: .
D: .
V: TRBV27

CDR3: CASSVATSGRAADTQYF
DNA: TGTGCCAGCAGCGTAGCGACTAGCGGGAGGGCCGCGGATACGCAGTATTTT
J: TRBJ2-3
size: .
D: TRBD2
V: TRBV9

CDR3: CSAVGLADYEQYF
DNA: TGCAGCGCCGTGGGACTAGCGGACTACGAGCAGTACTTC
J: TRBJ2-7
size: .
D: TRBD2
V: TRBV29-1

CDR3: CASSRGQDEKLFF
DNA: TGTGCCAGCAGCAGGGGGCAGGATGAAAAACTGTTTTTT
J: TRBJ1-4
size: .
D: TRBD1
V: TRBV7-2